This T cell receptor (beta chain) is drawn from a study of cytomegalovirus exposure and HLA in healthy donors. Study-wide points: The study recorded some 160 TCR beta chains that were cytomegalovirus-associated. One cluster of highly shared sequence variants probably arose as a sequencing artifact.

PCR employed 60 Vbeta and 13 Jbeta primers. TCRdb's table, derived via immunoSEQ multiplex PCR, lists solely in-frame clones and lacks some. The table lists some 180,000 clones, 82% of them singletons, with approximately 1.4% in the top ten. The donors were healthy bone marrow donors. The CDR3 consists of 14 residues. Germline CDR1 MNHEY, CDR2 SMNVEV (reference sequence). V shed 6 bases, J shed 0 bases, and the junction held 2 bases outside the gene matches. Worth noting for this clone: The antigen is not known.

The receptor was isolated from a man aged 35-49 years in good health and CMV-seronegative. Sequenced sample: PBMCs. This sequence joins TRBV27 and TRBJ2-3; 8 bases agree with TRBD1. The CDR3 spells CASRRTGSTDTQYF. The CDR3 nucleotides read TGTGCCAGCAGAAGGACAGGGAGCACAGATACGCAGTATTTT.